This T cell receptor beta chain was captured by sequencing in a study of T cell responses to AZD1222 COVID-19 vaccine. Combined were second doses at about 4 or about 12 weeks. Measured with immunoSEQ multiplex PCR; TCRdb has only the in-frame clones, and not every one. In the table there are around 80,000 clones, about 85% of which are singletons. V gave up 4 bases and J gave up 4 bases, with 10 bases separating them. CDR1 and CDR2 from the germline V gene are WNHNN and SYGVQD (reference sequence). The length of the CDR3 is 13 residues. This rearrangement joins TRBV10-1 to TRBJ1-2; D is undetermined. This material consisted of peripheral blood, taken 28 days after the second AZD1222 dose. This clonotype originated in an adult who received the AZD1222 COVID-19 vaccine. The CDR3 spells CASSVGLGYGYTF. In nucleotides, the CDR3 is TGCGCCAGCAGTGTGGGCCTGGGCTATGGCTACACCTTC.